This TCR beta chain derives from a study of blood T cell repertoires in COVID-19. Study summary: Samples came from the United States, Italy and Spain, spanning acute and convalescent COVID-19.

Recruitment covered over 20 US areas and drew participants whose ages spanned roughly 18 to 100 years. Participant-given clinical history determined each cohort assignment. Under the authors' procedure: Researchers report that nucleated cell counts were estimated from reference gene primer amplification. Sequencing was performed with immunoSEQ multiplex PCR; in TCRdb, only in-frame clones are kept and a portion is missing. The V and J calls and clone size were taken over from that table, and D and trimming were inferred from the DNA. The table lists about 210,000 clones, approximately 80% of them singletons. V was clipped by 5 bases and J by 6 bases; unmatched bases: 8. CDR3 length: 14 amino acids. Germline-derived CDR1 and CDR2 are MNHEY and SVGAGI.

Sequences were obtained from PBMCs or T cells enriched from blood (not recorded which). The sequence derives from a man in his thirties or forties with acute COVID-19. The chain is built from TRBV6-5 and TRBJ2-7, with TRBD2 matching over 9 bases. CDR3 sequence reads: CASSPAGGPVEQYF. CDR3 bases: TGTGCCAGCAGTCCTGCGGGGGGGCCCGTCGAGCAGTACTTC.